These 32 T cell receptor beta chains originate from one sample sequenced in a study of cytomegalovirus exposure and HLA in healthy donors. Primers included in the PCR were 60 Vbeta and 13 Jbeta primers. Measured with immunoSEQ multiplex PCR; TCRdb has only the in-frame clones, and not every one. The sample lists 240,000 or so clones, 81% occurring once. The material sequenced was PBMCs. The receptors derive from a woman between 55 and 75 years old in good health and CMV-seropositive.

This clone was seen once. The chain has TRBV10-3 and TRBJ1-3, with 7 bases matching TRBD1. The CDR3 sequence is 17 residues long. Germline-derived CDR1 and CDR2 are ENHRY and SYGVKD. V shed 5 bases and J 0 bases; nucleotides not matched to a gene: 10. The CDR3 bases are TGTGCCATCAGTAACCACAGGGGAGACGACTCTGGAAACACCATATATTTT. Amino acids: CAISNHRGDDSGNTIYF.

The rearrangement uses TRBV9 and TRBJ2-2; D possibly corresponds to TRBD2 (5 bases). V was pared by 5 bases and J by 13 bases, with 12 bases between. Germline lookup yields CDR1 SGDLS and CDR2 YYNGEE. The CDR3 covers 11 residues. CDR3 sequence: CASSSEGGLFF. In DNA, the CDR3 is TGTGCCAGCAGTAGCGAGGGTGGGCTGTTTTTT.

The chain has TRBV4-1 and TRBJ2-5; 7 bases are shared with TRBD1. CDR1 and CDR2 from the germline V gene are MGHRA and YSYEKL. Trimming cost V 4 bases and J 2 bases; bases outside gene matches: 4. There are 14 residues in the CDR3. The CDR3 DNA follows: TGCGCCAGCAGCCTGTCACAGGGGCAAGAGACCCAGTACTTC. It translates to CASSLSQGQETQYF.

The gene calls are TRBV20-1 and TRBJ1-2; D uncertain. Germline-derived CDR1 and CDR2 are DFQATT and SNEGSKA (reference sequence). There are 11 residues in the CDR3. V lost 3 bases and J lost 5, with 7 bases in between. The CDR3 nucleotides read TGCAGTGCTAGGGGAGCTTATGGCTACACCTTC. It codes for CSARGAYGYTF.

The V and J genes are TRBV29-1 and TRBJ2-5, with 9 bases fitting TRBD2. The length of the CDR3 is 14 residues. CDR1 and CDR2 from the germline V gene are SQVTM and ANQGSEA. V shed 3 bases and J 2 bases; nucleotides not matched to a gene: 4. CDR3 protein: CSVEGLASQETQYF. CDR3 nucleotide sequence: TGCAGCGTTGAGGGACTAGCCAGTCAAGAGACCCAGTACTTC.

The rearrangement joins TRBV6-5 to TRBJ2-1; 12 bases match TRBD2. CDR3 length: 16 residues. J gave up 5 bases and V 2 bases, and 4 bases lay outside the gene matches. CDR1 MNHEY and CDR2 SVGAGI come from the germline V gene. DNA of the CDR3: TGTGCCAGCAGTTACCTAGCGGGAGGGCTGGACAATGAGCAGTTCTTC. Translated: CASSYLAGGLDNEQFF.

This clone was seen only a few times. The gene calls are TRBV13 and TRBJ2-7; 9 nucleotides match TRBD2. This CDR3 has 15 amino acids. CDR1 and CDR2 from the germline V gene are PRHDT and FYEKMQ (reference sequence). The V and J ends lost 5 bases and 3 bases, in that order; junction bases with no gene match: 8. CDR3 amino acids: CASSPISGSNYEQYF. The CDR3, as DNA: TGTGCCAGCAGCCCAATTAGCGGGAGTAACTACGAGCAGTACTTC.

The gene calls are TRBV7-3 and TRBJ2-3; TRBD1 agrees at 7 bases. Losses at the gene ends were 3 bases for V and 0 bases for J; bases not matched to a gene: 9. The CDR3 is 17 amino acids. The germline gives CDR1 SGHTA, CDR2 FQGTGA. The CDR3 protein is CASSLGIRDRSTDTQYF. The CDR3 DNA follows: TGTGCCAGCAGCTTGGGAATCCGGGACAGAAGCACAGATACGCAGTATTTT.

The chain recombines TRBV5-1 with TRBJ1-1; the match to TRBD1 covers 10 bases. The V segment lost 4 bases and the J segment 5 bases; nucleotides outside the gene matches: 5. Germline V lookup: CDR1 SGHRS, CDR2 YFSETQ. CDR3 length: 14 amino acids. For the CDR3, the DNA is TGCGCCAGCAGCCCGGGGGGACAGGGGACTGAAGCTTTCTTT. Its protein product is CASSPGGQGTEAFF.

This chain links TRBV6-5 with TRBJ2-1, with 11 positions matching TRBD2. CDR3 length equals 15 residues. With 6 bases clipped from V and 6 bases from J, the junction kept 7 bases outside the gene matches. Germline assignment: CDR1 MNHEY and CDR2 SVGAGI. DNA of the CDR3: TGTGCCAGCAGACAAGGGGGACTAGCGGTCAATGAGCAGTTCTTC. It codes for CASRQGGLAVNEQFF.

The chain is built from TRBV30 and TRBJ1-1; D perhaps matches TRBD1 (5 bases). CDR1 and CDR2 (germline): GTSNPN, SVGIG (reference sequence). CDR3 length: 12 amino acids. The ends were cut back, 3 bases at V and 7 bases at J, with 12 bases in the middle. Here the CDR3 DNA reads TGTGCCTGGAGCCGGACACTTCTTGAAGCTTTCTTT. This translates into CAWSRTLLEAFF.

This clone was seen a handful of times. V gene TRBV7-9 combines with J gene TRBJ2-7; no firm D call. Germline-derived CDR1 and CDR2 are SEHNR and FQNEAQ (reference sequence). Trimming shortened V by 1 base and J by 4 bases, and 14 bases separated the two germline ends. This CDR3 is 15 amino acids long. Here the CDR3 reads CASSLGDGGLYEQYF. Written as DNA, the CDR3 is TGTGCCAGCAGCTTAGGTGACGGCGGCTTGTACGAGCAGTACTTC.

The chain links TRBV27 to TRBJ2-5; D is unresolved. The J call may be in error: the DNA end matches TRBJ2-7 better. The CDR3 is made up of 14 amino acids. The germline gives CDR1 MNHEY, CDR2 SMNVEV (reference sequence). The CDR3 reads CASSGLRSSYEQYF. DNA of the CDR3: TGTGCCAGCTCGGGTCTCCGGAGCTCCTACGAGCAGTACTTC.

This CDR3 reads CASSPRPGDTEAFF. The CDR3 nucleotides read TGTGCCAGCAGCCCCAGGCCAGGGGACACTGAAGCTTTCTTT. The chain employs TRBV9 and TRBJ1-1; possible D gene TRBD1, 6 bases. This CDR3 has 14 amino acids. Trimming removed 4 bases at V and 3 bases at J, with 13 bases between. CDR1 is SGDLS, CDR2 YYNGEE, per germline.

The chain has TRBV7-3 and TRBJ1-6, with D maybe TRBD1 (5 bases). The CDR3 spans 13 residues. Trimming removed 2 bases from V and 9 bases from J, with 8 bases in between. From germline, CDR1 is SGHTA and CDR2 FQGTGA. The CDR3 reads CASSLSGVSPLHF. The CDR3 coding sequence is TGTGCCAGCAGCTTATCGGGGGTTTCACCCCTCCACTTT.

The gene calls are TRBV7-2 and TRBJ2-2; 9 nucleotides line up with TRBD2. V dropped 5 bases and J dropped 6; count of bases not matched to a gene: 4. The CDR3 runs to 14 residues. Germline-derived CDR1 and CDR2 are SGHTA and FQGNSA. The CDR3 DNA reads as TGTGCCAGCAGCCTGGGACTAGCTGCCGGGGAGCTGTTTTTT. As protein: CASSLGLAAGELFF.

The CDR3 protein is CASSSDRTNYGYTF. In nucleotides, the CDR3 is TGTGCCAGCAGTTCGGACAGAACTAACTATGGCTACACCTTC. The chain couples TRBV6-6 to TRBJ1-2; weak D call: TRBD1 (6 bases). V dropped 4 bases and J dropped 0 bases, with 9 bases sitting between them. Germline CDR1 reads MNHNY; CDR2 reads SVGAGI (reference sequence). The CDR3 runs to 14 residues.

Only one count was recorded for this clone. The chain couples TRBV11-2 to TRBJ2-3, with D possibly TRBD2 on 5 matching bases. The V end lost 1 base, the J end lost 4 bases, and 6 bases lay between the germline ends. Germline V lookup: CDR1 SGHAT, CDR2 FQNNGV. The CDR3 consists of 13 residues. CDR3 DNA: TGTGCCAGCAGCTTAGGAGGGCCAGATACGCAGTATTTT. Encoded protein: CASSLGGPDTQYF. Full variable domain (remainder filled in from reference TRBV11-2 and TRBJ2-3): EAGVAQSPRYKIIEKRQSVAFWCNPISGHATLYWYQQILGQGPKLLIQFQNNGVVDDSQLPKDRFSAERLKGVDSTLKIQPAKLEDSAVYLCASSLGGPDTQYFGPGTRLTVL.

V gene TRBV13 combines with J gene TRBJ2-7; TRBD1 agrees at 9 bases. V shed 5 bases and J 6 bases; nucleotides not matched to a gene: 8. The CDR3 contains 14 residues. From germline, CDR1 is PRHDT and CDR2 FYEKMQ (reference sequence). The CDR3 reads CASSIRDRVGEQYF. CDR3 DNA: TGTGCCAGCAGCATCCGGGACAGGGTAGGCGAGCAGTACTTC.

The chain links TRBV19 to TRBJ1-2; TRBD1 is a possible D gene (5 bases). CDR1 LNHDA and CDR2 SQIVND come from the germline V gene (reference sequence). V lost 4 bases, J lost 8 bases, and 14 bases lay in between. The CDR3 totals 13 residues. The CDR3 is CASSSPTVNGYTF. In nucleotides, the CDR3 is TGTGCCAGTAGTAGCCCGACAGTAAACGGCTACACCTTC. The full variable domain, with the rest looked up from reference TRBV19 and TRBJ1-2, is DGGITQSPKYLFRKEGQNVTLSCEQNLNHDAMYWYRQDPGQGLRLIYYSQIVNDFQKGDIAEGYSVSREKKESFPLTVTSAQKNPTAFYLCASSSPTVNGYTFGSGTRLTVV.

This chain joins TRBV19 and TRBJ1-3, with D unclear. The CDR3 length is 11 residues. Trimming removed 7 bases from V and 8 bases from J, with 9 bases in between. The germline V gene has CDR1 LNHDA and CDR2 SQIVND (reference sequence). CDR3 sequence reads: CASTSLDTIYF. CDR3 nucleotide sequence: TGTGCCAGTACCAGTCTCGACACCATATATTTT. Full variable domain (rest looked up from reference TRBV19 and TRBJ1-3): DGGITQSPKYLFRKEGQNVTLSCEQNLNHDAMYWYRQDPGQGLRLIYYSQIVNDFQKGDIAEGYSVSREKKESFPLTVTSAQKNPTAFYLCASTSLDTIYFGEGSWLTVV.

This clone was detected a few times. The chain joins TRBV5-1 to TRBJ2-7; D unresolved. V was pared by 2 bases and J by 4 bases, with 7 bases between. From germline, CDR1 is SGHRS and CDR2 YFSETQ. CDR3 length equals 12 residues. For the CDR3, the DNA is TGCGCCAGCAGCTTAAATCTATACGAGCAGTACTTC. Its protein is CASSLNLYEQYF. Supplemented by reference TRBV5-1 and TRBJ2-7, the full variable domain reads KAGVTQTPRYLIKTRGQQVTLSCSPISGHRSVSWYQQTPGQGLQFLFEYFSETQRNKGNFPGRFSGRQFSNSRSEMNVSTLELGDSALYLCASSLNLYEQYFGPGTRLTVT.

The chain recombines TRBV28 with TRBJ2-3; D is uncertain. Trimming cost V 7 bases and J 4 bases, with 6 bases left between them. The CDR3 has 11 residues. Germline lookup yields CDR1 MDHEN and CDR2 SYDVKM. CDR3 DNA sequence: TGTGCCAGCACCCGTTCAGATACGCAGTATTTT. It yields the protein CASTRSDTQYF.

This chain joins TRBV10-2 and TRBJ2-7; TRBD2 matches 8 bases. Germline trimming cut 2 bases from V and 5 bases from J; bases unmatched to any gene: 5. This CDR3 comprises 14 residues. Germline V CDR1 and CDR2: WSHSY, SAAADI. The CDR3 nucleotides read TGCGCCAGCAGTGAGGTCGGGAGGGCCCACGAGCAGTACTTC. Protein product: CASSEVGRAHEQYF.

V gene TRBV19 combines with J gene TRBJ2-5, with 13 bases matching TRBD2. Germline trimming cut 5 bases from V and 7 bases from J; bases unmatched to any gene: 7. Germline lookup yields CDR1 LNHDA and CDR2 SQIVND (reference sequence). The CDR3 loop spans 15 amino acids. In DNA form, the CDR3 reads TGTGCCAGTAGTGTCGGACTAGCGGGAGTGGGGACCCAGTACTTC. Amino acid sequence: CASSVGLAGVGTQYF.

V is TRBV7-2 and J is TRBJ2-5, with 12 bases matching TRBD1. V trimming: 6 bases; J trimming: 2 bases; junction bases outside the gene matches: 4. The germline V gene has CDR1 SGHTA and CDR2 FQGNSA. The CDR3 is made up of 15 amino acids. The CDR3 nucleotides are TGTGCCAGCAGTACGGGACAGGGGGCTCAAGAGACCCAGTACTTC. This codes for CASSTGQGAQETQYF. The full variable domain, rest sourced from reference TRBV7-2 and TRBJ2-5, is GAGVSQSPSNKVTEKGKDVELRCDPISGHTALYWYRQSLGQGLEFLIYFQGNSAPDKSGLPSDRFSAERTGGSVSTLTIQRTQQEDSAVYLCASSTGQGAQETQYFGPGTRLLVL.

The chain employs TRBV5-1 and TRBJ1-1, with 12 positions matching TRBD1. The length of the CDR3 is 15 residues. Per the germline V gene, CDR1 is SGHRS and CDR2 is YFSETQ. V was clipped by 0 bases and J by 4 bases; unmatched bases: 1. Written as DNA, the CDR3 is TGCGCCAGCAGCTTGGGGGGACAGGGGGCCACTGAAGCTTTCTTT. Amino acid sequence: CASSLGGQGATEAFF.

The chain carries TRBV11-1 and TRBJ2-3, with D uncertain. V was cut by 2 bases and J by 4 bases, with 7 bases left in between. The V gene's germline CDR1 is SGHAT and CDR2 FQDESV (reference sequence). The CDR3 runs to 13 residues. CDR3 loop: CASSLTAADTQYF. The DNA for the CDR3 is TGTGCCAGCAGCTTAACCGCGGCAGATACGCAGTATTTT.

This chain joins TRBV9 and TRBJ2-7; D remains ambiguous. The CDR3 is 14 amino acids. V lost 3 bases, J lost 2 bases, and 12 bases lay in between. Germline values: CDR1 SGDLS, CDR2 YYNGEE. CDR3 coding DNA: TGTGCCAGCAGCGCAAATTCTGGCCCCTACGAGCAGTACTTC. Translating gives CASSANSGPYEQYF.

This clone was observed a few times. The gene calls are TRBV4-1 and TRBJ2-7, with D perhaps matching TRBD2 (6 bases). V dropped 3 bases and J dropped 0 bases, with 12 bases sitting between them. The CDR3 is made up of 15 amino acids. Germline V lookup: CDR1 MGHRA, CDR2 YSYEKL. CDR3 nucleotides: TGCGCCAGCAGCCACGAGTGGGGAGGCTCCTACGAGCAGTACTTC. It specifies CASSHEWGGSYEQYF.

The chain has TRBV19 and TRBJ1-6; 7 nucleotides line up with TRBD1. This CDR3 is 13 amino acids long. Unmatched junction bases numbered 4, after V lost 6 bases and J lost 8 bases. Germline CDR1 is LNHDA and CDR2 is SQIVND (reference sequence). Written as DNA, the CDR3 is TGTGCCAGTAGAGAAACAGGGGATTCACCCCTCCACTTT. This sequence encodes CASRETGDSPLHF.

The V gene is TRBV5-1, the J gene TRBJ2-1; 12 nucleotides align to TRBD2. Unmatched junction bases numbered 18, after V lost 6 bases and J lost 8 bases. Germline CDR1 is SGHRS and CDR2 is YFSETQ. The CDR3 has 18 residues. CDR3 sequence: CASKRRLAGGGLKDEQFF. DNA of the CDR3: TGCGCCAGCAAAAGAAGGCTAGCGGGAGGGGGTTTGAAGGATGAGCAGTTCTTC. Combining the CDR3 with reference TRBV5-1 and TRBJ2-1 gives the whole variable domain KAGVTQTPRYLIKTRGQQVTLSCSPISGHRSVSWYQQTPGQGLQFLFEYFSETQRNKGNFPGRFSGRQFSNSRSEMNVSTLELGDSALYLCASKRRLAGGGLKDEQFFGPGTRLTVL.